This TCR beta chain was recorded in a study of cytomegalovirus exposure and HLA in healthy donors. The germline CDR1 and CDR2 sequences are SGHRS and YFSETQ. The CDR3 length is 13 residues. Germline trimming cut 5 bases from V and 7 bases from J; bases unmatched to any gene: 7. Method: immunoSEQ multiplex PCR; TCRdb's copy keeps in-frame clones and lacks some. The sample has some 69,000 clones, 96% seen once. The sequencing input was PBMCs. The chain combines TRBV5-1 with TRBJ2-7, with TRBD1 matching 9 bases. The source is a young woman in good health and CMV-seropositive. CDR3 nucleotides: TGCGCCAGCAGTTGGACAGGGGTTATGGAGCAGTACTTC. Protein product: CASSWTGVMEQYF.